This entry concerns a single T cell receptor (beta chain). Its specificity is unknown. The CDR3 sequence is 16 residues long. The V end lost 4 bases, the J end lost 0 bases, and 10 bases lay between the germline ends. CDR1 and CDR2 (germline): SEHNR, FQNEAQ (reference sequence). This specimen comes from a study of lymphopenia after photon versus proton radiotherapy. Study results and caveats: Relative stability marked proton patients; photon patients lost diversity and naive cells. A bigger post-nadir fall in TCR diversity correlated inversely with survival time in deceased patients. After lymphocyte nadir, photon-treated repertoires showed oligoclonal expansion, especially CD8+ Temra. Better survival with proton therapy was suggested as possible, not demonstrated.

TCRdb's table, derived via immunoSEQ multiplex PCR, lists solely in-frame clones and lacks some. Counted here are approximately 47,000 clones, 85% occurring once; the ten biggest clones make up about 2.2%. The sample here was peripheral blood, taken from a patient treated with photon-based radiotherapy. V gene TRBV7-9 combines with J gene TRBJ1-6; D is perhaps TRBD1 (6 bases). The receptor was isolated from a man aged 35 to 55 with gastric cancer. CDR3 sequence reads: CASSSGAFSYNSPLHF. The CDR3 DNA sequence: TGTGCCAGCAGCTCAGGGGCTTTCTCCTATAATTCACCCCTCCACTTT.